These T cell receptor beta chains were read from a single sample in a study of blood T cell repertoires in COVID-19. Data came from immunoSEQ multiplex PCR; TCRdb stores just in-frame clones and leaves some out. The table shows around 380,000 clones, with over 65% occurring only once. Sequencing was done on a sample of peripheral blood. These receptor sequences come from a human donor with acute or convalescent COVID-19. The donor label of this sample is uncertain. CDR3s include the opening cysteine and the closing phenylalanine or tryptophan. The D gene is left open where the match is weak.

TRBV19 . CASSITETFYGYTF
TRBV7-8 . CASSLEGGGIEGGAFF
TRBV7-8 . CASSLGLSSGNTIYF
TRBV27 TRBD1 CASSWDRDETQYF
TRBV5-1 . CASGHGSLSQETQYF
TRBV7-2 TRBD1 CASSSDRQETQYF
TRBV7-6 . CASSLRRETQYF
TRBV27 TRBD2 CASNRASGANTGELFF
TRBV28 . CASSLKRQPQHF
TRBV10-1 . CASSLGAGDEKLFF
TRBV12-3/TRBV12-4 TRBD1 CASRGTGGTEAFF
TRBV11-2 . CASSLTDWSYNEQFF
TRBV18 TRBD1 CASSQGTGGFGFGANVLTF
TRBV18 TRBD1 CASSLDRDRVVYGYTF
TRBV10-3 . CAISEEGKSTEAFF
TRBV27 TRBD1 CASRYGQGPNSPLHF
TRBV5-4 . CASSLGLRYEQYF
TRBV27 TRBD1 CASSLGQGTYEQYF
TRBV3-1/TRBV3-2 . CASRPSFLSVNSPLHF
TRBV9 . CASSVGTVNQPQHF
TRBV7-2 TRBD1 CASSLQGTGVGEQYF
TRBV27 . CASGPSGLLYQETQYF
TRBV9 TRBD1 CASSSGGYYGYTF
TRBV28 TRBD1 CASSASPGQGHGNTIYF
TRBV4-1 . CASSEASLSNQPQHF
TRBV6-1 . CASSDQGLYNSPLHF
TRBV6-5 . CASRGWSGDEKLFF